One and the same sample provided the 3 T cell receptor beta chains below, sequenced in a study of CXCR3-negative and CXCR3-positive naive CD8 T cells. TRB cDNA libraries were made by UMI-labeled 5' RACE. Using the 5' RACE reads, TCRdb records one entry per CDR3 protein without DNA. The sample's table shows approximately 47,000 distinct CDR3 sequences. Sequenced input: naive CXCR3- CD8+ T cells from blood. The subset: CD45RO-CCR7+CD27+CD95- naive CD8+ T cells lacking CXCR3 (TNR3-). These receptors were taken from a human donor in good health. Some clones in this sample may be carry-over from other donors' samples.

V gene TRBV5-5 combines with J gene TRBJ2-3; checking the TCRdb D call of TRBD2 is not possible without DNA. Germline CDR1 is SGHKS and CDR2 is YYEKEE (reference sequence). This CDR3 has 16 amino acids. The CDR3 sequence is CASSFRLAGEDDTQYF.

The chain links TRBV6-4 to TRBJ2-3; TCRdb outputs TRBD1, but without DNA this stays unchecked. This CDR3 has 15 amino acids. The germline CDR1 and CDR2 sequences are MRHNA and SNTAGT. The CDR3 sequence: CASSDGTGGTDTQYF.

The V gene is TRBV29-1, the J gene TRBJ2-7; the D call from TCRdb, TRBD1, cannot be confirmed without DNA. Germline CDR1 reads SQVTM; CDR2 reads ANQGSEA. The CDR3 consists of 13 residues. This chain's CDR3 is CSVEAGQGGEQYF.